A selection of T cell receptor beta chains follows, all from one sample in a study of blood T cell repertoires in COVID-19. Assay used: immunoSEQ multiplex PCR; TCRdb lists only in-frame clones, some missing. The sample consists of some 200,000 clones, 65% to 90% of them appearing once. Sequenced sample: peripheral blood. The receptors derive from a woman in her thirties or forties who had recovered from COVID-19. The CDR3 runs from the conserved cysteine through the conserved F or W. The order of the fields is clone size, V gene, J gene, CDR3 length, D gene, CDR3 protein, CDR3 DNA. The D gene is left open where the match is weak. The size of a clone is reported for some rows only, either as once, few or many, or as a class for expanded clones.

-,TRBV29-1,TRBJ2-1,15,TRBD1,CSVEAIGTAYNEQFF,TGCAGCGTTGAAGCCATCGGGACAGCCTACAATGAGCAGTTCTTC
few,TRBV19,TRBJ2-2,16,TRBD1,CASSSGQGAYIGELFF,TGTGCCAGTAGTTCGGGACAGGGGGCTTATATCGGGGAGCTGTTTTTT
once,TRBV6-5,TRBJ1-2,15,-,CASSYSYSGGYGYTF,TGTGCCAGCAGTTACTCGTATTCGGGGGGCTATGGCTACACCTTC
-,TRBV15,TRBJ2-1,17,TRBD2,CATSRGTSGGGGNEQFF,TGTGCCACCAGCAGAGGGACTAGCGGGGGGGGCGGCAATGAGCAGTTCTTC
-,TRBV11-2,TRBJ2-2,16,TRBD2,CASRTLAGANTGELFF,TGTGCCAGCAGAACCCTAGCGGGGGCCAACACCGGGGAGCTGTTTTTT
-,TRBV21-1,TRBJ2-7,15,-,CASSTGGSSSYEQYF,TGTGCCAGCAGCACAGGGGGCTCCAGCTCCTACGAGCAGTACTTC
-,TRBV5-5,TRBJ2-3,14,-,CASSLSTDTDTQYF,TGTGCCAGCAGCTTATCGACAGACACAGATACGCAGTATTTT
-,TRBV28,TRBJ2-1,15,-,CASSFPSTGDNEQFF,TGTGCCAGCAGTTTCCCCTCAACGGGTGACAATGAGCAGTTCTTC
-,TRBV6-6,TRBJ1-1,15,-,CASSELGGGNTEAFF,TGTGCCAGCAGCGAATTAGGGGGTGGGAACACTGAAGCTTTCTTT
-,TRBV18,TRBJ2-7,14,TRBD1,CASSPPGQPYEQYF,TGTGCCAGCTCACCCCCGGGACAGCCCTACGAGCAGTACTTC
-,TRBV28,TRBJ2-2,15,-,CASSHTGTVTGELFF,TGTGCCAGCAGCCACACCGGGACTGTAACCGGGGAGCTGTTTTTT
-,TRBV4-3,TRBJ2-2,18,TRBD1,CASSQVPGQGASTGELFF,TGCGCCAGCAGCCAAGTACCGGGACAGGGGGCCAGCACCGGGGAGCTGTTTTTT
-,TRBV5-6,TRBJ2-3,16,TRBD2,CASSWSGGSLTDTQYF,TGTGCCAGCAGCTGGAGCGGGGGCTCCCTCACAGATACGCAGTATTTT
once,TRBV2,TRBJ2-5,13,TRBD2,CASSEEASGAQYF,TGTGCCAGCAGTGAAGAGGCTAGCGGTGCCCAGTACTTC
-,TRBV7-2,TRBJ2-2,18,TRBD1,CASSLVSVQGAGTGELFF,TGTGCCAGCAGCTTAGTGTCTGTACAGGGGGCGGGCACCGGGGAGCTGTTTTTT
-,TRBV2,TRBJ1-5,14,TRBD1,CASSGQGARQPQHF,TGTGCCAGCAGTGGACAGGGGGCCCGGCAGCCCCAGCATTTT